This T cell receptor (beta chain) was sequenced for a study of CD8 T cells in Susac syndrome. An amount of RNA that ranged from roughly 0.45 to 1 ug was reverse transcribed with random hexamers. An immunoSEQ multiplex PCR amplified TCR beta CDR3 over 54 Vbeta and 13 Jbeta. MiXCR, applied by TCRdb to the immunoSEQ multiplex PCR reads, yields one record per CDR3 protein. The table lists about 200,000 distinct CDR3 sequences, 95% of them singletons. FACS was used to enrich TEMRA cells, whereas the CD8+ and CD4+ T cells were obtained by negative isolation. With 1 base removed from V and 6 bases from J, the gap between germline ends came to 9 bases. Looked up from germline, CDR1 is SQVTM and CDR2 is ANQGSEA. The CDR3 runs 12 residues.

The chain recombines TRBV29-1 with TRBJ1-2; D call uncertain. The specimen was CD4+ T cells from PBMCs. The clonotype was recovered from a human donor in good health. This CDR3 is CSVEVPSNGYTF. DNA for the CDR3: TGCAGCGTTGAAGTTCCCTCCAATGGCTACACCTTC.